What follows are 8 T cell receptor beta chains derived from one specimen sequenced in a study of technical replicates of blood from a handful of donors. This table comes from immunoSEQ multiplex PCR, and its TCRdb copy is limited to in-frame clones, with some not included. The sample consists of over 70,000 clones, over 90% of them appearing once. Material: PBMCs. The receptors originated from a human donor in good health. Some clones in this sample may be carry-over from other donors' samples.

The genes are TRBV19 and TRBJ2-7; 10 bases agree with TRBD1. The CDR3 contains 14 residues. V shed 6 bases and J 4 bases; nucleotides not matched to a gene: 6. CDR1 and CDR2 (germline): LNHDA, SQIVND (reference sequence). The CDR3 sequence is CASSVGQGPYEQYF. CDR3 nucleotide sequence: TGTGCCAGTAGCGTGGGACAGGGGCCGTACGAGCAGTACTTC.

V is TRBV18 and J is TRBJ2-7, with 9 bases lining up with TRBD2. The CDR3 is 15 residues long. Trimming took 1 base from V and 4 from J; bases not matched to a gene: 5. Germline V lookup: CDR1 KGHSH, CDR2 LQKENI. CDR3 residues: CASSPRLAGSYEQYF. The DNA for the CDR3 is TGTGCCAGCTCACCACGGCTAGCGGGATCTTACGAGCAGTACTTC.

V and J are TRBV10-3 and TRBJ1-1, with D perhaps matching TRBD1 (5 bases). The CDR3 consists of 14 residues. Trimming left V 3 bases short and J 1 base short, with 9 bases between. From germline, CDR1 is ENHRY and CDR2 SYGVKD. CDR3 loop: CAISEKGANTEAFF. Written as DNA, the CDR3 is TGTGCCATCAGTGAAAAAGGGGCGAACACTGAAGCTTTCTTT.

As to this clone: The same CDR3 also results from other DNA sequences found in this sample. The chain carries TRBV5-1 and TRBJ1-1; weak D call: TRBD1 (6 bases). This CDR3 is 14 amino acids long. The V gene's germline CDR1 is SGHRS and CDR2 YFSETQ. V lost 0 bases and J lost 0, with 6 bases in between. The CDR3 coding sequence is TGCGCCAGCAGCTTGGGACAGGTGAACACTGAAGCTTTCTTT. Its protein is CASSLGQVNTEAFF. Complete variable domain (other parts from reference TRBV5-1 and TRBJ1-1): KAGVTQTPRYLIKTRGQQVTLSCSPISGHRSVSWYQQTPGQGLQFLFEYFSETQRNKGNFPGRFSGRQFSNSRSEMNVSTLELGDSALYLCASSLGQVNTEAFFGQGTRLTVV.

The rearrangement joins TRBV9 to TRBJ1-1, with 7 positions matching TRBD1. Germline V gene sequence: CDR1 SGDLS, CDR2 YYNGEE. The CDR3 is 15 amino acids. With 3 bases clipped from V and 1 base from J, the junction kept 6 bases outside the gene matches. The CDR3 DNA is TGTGCCAGCAGCGGATCCGGGACAGCGAACACTGAAGCTTTCTTT. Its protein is CASSGSGTANTEAFF.

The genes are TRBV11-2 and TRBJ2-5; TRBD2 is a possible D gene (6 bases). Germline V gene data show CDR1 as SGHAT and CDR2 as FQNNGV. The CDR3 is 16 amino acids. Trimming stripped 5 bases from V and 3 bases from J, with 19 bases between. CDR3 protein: CASSTNLLAKKETQYF. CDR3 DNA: TGTGCCAGCAGCACCAATCTCCTAGCGAAGAAAGAGACCCAGTACTTC.

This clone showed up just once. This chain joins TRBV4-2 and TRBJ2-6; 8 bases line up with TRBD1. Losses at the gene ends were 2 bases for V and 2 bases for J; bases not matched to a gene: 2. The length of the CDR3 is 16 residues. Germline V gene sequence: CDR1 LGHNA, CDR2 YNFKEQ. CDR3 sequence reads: CASSQRQGTGANVLTF. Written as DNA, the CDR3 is TGTGCCAGCAGCCAAAGACAGGGGACTGGGGCCAACGTCCTGACTTTC.

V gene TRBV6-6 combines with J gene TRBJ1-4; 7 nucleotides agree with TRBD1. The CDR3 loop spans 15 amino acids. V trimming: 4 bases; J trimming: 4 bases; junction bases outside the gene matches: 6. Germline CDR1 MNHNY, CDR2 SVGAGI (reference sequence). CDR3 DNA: TGTGCCAGCAGTTTCGGGGACAGATTTAATGAAAAACTGTTTTTT. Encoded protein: CASSFGDRFNEKLFF.